This TCR beta chain was recovered during a study of early T cells in non-severe SARS-CoV-2 infection. Study-wide context: Chains were not paired, and sequencing was done on bulk RNA from unsorted whole blood.

CDR1 and CDR2 from the germline V gene are MNHEY and SMNVEV (reference sequence). The CDR3 contains 15 residues. Trimming stripped 5 bases from V and 6 bases from J, with 18 bases between. The protocol attached unique molecular identifiers to individual cDNA molecules. MiXCR, run by TCRdb on the 5' RACE reads, gives a single entry per CDR3 protein. This table has tens of thousands of distinct CDR3 sequences, 5% to 6.5% appearing once. This clonotype was detected ten times or more. The gene calls are TRBV27 and TRBJ2-3; D tentatively reads TRBD1 or TRBD2 (5 bases each). The receptor was derived from an adult who was a healthcare worker with PCR-confirmed SARS-CoV-2 infection or an uninfected control (not recorded which). The specimen comprised whole blood, sampled at baseline. The CDR3 spells CASSTTFPRDDTQYF. The DNA of the CDR3 is TGTGCCAGCAGTACCACCTTCCCCCGGGACGATACGCAGTATTTT.